This T cell receptor beta chain was captured in a study of control samples from healthy donors and cancer patients. CDR1 is SGHKS and CDR2 is YYEKEE in the germline V gene (reference sequence). The CDR3 totals 15 residues. V lost 3 bases and J lost 2; bases outside the gene matches: 5. The repertoire was sequenced with immunoSEQ multiplex PCR; TCRdb's copy has only in-frame clones and lacks some. The table lists over 200,000 clones, more than 65% of them singletons. The clonotype originates from an older woman with lung cancer. Sequencing was done on a sample of PBMCs. The gene calls are TRBV5-5 and TRBJ2-5, with 9 bases identical to TRBD2. The CDR3 loop reads CASSSGLALQETQYF. Written as DNA, the CDR3 is TGTGCCAGCAGCTCCGGACTAGCGCTACAAGAGACCCAGTACTTC.